These 5 T cell receptor beta chains came from one sample sequenced in a study of blood T cell repertoires in COVID-19. Generated by immunoSEQ multiplex PCR, the TCRdb table keeps only in-frame clones and is missing some. This sample has 45,000 to 60,000 clones; more than 65% occur once, and the top ten carry around 9.1%. Sequenced input: peripheral blood. These receptors were collected from a man at least 80 years old with COVID-19, enrolled during active disease.

The chain has TRBV10-1 and TRBJ1-1; weak D call: TRBD1 (5 bases). The V gene's germline CDR1 is WNHNN and CDR2 SYGVQD (reference sequence). The CDR3 contains 14 residues. V was trimmed by 10 bases and J by 0 bases, leaving 15 bases between them. The CDR3 spells CANSSTAMNTEAFF. The CDR3 nucleotides are TGCGCCAACTCTTCGACAGCCATGAACACTGAAGCTTTCTTT.

The rearrangement uses TRBV6-2 or TRBV6-3 and TRBJ2-7; TRBD2 aligns across 10 bases. V was pared by 6 bases and J by 2 bases, with 4 bases of the junction left unmatched. Germline V gene lookup returns CDR1 MNHEY and CDR2 SVGEGT. The CDR3 length is 14 residues. CDR3 sequence reads: CASSRLAGTYEQYV. The CDR3 DNA is TGTGCCAGCAGCAGACTAGCGGGTACCTACGAGCAGTACGTC.

CDR3 DNA: TGTGCCAGCAGCTTAGAAGGGACAGCGAGCTCCTACGAGCAGTACGTC. It encodes CASSLEGTASSYEQYV. The chain links TRBV7-9 to TRBJ2-7; 7 nucleotides align to TRBD1. Germline V gives CDR1 SEHNR, CDR2 FQNEAQ (reference sequence). With 1 base clipped from V and 0 bases from J, the junction kept 6 bases outside the gene matches. This CDR3 is 16 amino acids long.

The J gene is TRBJ2-7, the V gene TRBV12-3 or TRBV12-4; possibly TRBD2 for D (5 bases). CDR3 size: 12 residues. V gave up 6 bases and J gave up 0 bases, with 6 bases separating them. The chain's CDR3 is CASRGLSYEQYF. In DNA, the CDR3 is TGTGCCAGCAGAGGACTCTCCTACGAGCAGTACTTC.

This clone was counted once. This chain's CDR3 is CASSVSGTGGADTQYF. Written as DNA, the CDR3 is TGTGCCAGCAGTGTTTCCGGGACAGGGGGAGCAGATACGCAGTATTTT. V gene TRBV25-1 combines with J gene TRBJ2-3; 11 positions match TRBD1. V shed 4 bases, J shed 4 bases, and the junction held 7 bases outside the gene matches. The germline V gene has CDR1 MGHDK and CDR2 SYGVNS. The CDR3 is 16 amino acids.